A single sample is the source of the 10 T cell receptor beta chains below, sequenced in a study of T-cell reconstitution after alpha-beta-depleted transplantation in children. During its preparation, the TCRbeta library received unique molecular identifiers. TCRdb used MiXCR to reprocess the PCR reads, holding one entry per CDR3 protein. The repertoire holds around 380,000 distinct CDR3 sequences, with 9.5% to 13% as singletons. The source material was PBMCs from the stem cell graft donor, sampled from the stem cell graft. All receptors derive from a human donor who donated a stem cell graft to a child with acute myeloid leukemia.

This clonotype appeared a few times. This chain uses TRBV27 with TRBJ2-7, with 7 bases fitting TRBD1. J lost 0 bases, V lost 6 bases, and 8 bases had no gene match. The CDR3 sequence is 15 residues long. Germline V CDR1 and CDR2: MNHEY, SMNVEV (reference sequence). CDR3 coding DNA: TGTGCCAGCAGAGTGGACAGGCCTAGCTCCTACGAGCAGTACGTC. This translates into CASRVDRPSSYEQYV.

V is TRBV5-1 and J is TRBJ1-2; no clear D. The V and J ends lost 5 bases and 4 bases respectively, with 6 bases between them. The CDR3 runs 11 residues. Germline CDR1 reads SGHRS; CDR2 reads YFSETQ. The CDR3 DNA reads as TGCGCCAGCAGTTCAATCTATGGCTACACCTTC. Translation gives CASSSIYGYTF.

The CDR3 here is CSARGDRAETQYF. The CDR3 DNA sequence: TGCAGTGCTAGAGGCGACAGGGCAGAGACCCAGTACTTC. The chain combines TRBV20-1 with TRBJ2-5, with TRBD1 matching 7 bases. In germline, CDR1 is DFQATT, CDR2 SNEGSKA (reference sequence). The CDR3 has 13 residues. V gave up 1 base and J gave up 4 bases; unmatched junction bases: 3.

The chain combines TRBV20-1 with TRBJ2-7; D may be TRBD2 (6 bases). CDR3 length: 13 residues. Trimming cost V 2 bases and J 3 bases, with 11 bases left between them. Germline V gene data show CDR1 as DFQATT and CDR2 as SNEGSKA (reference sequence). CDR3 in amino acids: CSARRIGSYEQYF. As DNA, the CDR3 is TGCAGTGCTAGACGTATCGGGAGCTACGAGCAGTACTTC.

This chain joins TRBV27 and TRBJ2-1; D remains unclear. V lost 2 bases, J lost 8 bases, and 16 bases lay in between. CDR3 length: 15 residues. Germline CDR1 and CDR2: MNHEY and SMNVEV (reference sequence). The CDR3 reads CASSLKGKLIYEQFF. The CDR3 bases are TGTGCCAGCAGTTTAAAGGGTAAATTGATATATGAGCAGTTCTTC.

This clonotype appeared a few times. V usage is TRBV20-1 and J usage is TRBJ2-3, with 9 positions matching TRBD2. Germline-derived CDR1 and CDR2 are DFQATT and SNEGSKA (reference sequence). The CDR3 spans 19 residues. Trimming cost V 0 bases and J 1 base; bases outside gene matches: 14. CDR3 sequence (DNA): TGCAGTGCTAGAGATCTGGGGGCTAGCGGGGTCCTCGGCACAGATACGCAGTATTTT. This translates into CSARDLGASGVLGTDTQYF.

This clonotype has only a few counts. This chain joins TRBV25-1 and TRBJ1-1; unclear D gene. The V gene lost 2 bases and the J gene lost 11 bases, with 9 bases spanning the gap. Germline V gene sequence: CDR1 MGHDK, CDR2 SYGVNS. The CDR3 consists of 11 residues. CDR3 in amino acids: CASSENTAAFF. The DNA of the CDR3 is TGTGCCAGCAGTGAAAACACGGCCGCTTTCTTT.

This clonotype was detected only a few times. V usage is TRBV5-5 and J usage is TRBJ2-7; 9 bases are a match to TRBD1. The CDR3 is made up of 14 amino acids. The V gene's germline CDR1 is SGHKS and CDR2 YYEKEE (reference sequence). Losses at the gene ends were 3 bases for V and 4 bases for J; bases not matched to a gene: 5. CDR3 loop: CASSWGQGAYEQYF. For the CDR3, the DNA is TGTGCCAGCAGCTGGGGACAGGGAGCGTACGAGCAGTACTTC.

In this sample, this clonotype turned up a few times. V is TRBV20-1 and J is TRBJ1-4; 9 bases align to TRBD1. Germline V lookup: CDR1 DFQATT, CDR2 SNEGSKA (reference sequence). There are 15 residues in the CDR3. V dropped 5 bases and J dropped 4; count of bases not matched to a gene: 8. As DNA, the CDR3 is TGCAGTGCTCCCGGGACAGGGTTGAGTAATGAAAAACTGTTTTTT. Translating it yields CSAPGTGLSNEKLFF.

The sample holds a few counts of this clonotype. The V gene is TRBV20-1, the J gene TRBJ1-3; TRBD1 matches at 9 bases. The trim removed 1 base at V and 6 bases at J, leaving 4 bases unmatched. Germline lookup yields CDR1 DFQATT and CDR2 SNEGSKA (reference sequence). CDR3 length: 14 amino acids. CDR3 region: CSARGTGDLNTIYF. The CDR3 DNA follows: TGCAGTGCTAGAGGGACAGGGGATTTAAACACCATATATTTT.